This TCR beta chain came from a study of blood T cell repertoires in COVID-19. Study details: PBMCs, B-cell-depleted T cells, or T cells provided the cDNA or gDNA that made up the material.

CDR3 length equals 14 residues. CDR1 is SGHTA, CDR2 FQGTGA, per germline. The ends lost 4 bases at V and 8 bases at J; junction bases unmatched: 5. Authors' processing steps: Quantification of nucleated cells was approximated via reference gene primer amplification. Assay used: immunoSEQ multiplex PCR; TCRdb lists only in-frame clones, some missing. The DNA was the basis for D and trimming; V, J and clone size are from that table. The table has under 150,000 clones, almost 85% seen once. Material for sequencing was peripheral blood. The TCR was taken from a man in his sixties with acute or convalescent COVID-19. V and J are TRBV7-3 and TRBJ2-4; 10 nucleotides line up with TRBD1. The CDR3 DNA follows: TGTGCCAGCAGCTGGACAGGGGGGGAGGACATTCAGTACTTC. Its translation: CASSWTGGEDIQYF.